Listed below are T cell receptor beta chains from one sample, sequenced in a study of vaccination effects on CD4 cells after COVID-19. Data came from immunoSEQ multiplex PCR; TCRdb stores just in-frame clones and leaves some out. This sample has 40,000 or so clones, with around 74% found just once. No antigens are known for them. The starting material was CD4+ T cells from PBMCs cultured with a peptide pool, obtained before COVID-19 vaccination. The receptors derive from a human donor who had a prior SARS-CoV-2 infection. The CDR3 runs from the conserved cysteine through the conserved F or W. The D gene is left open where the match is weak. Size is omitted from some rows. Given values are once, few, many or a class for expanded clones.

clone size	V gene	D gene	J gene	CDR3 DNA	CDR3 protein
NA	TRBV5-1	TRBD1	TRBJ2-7	TGCGCCAGCAGCTTCGGACAGGGCGGCTCCTACGAGCAGTACTTC	CASSFGQGGSYEQYF
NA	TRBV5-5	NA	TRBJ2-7	TGTGCCAGCAGCTTAGGGGCAGGGGATGCCTACGAGCAGTACTTC	CASSLGAGDAYEQYF
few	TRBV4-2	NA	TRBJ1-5	TGTGCCAGCAGCCAAGATGGCAGGCCAGCGAATGAACAGCCCCAGCATTTT	CASSQDGRPANEQPQHF
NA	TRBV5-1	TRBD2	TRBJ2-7	TGCGCCAGCAGCCGGGAGGCAGGTGGTTCCTACGAGCAGTACTTC	CASSREAGGSYEQYF
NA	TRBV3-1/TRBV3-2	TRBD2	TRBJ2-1	TGTGCCAGCAGCCAAGATCCATCGAGGACTAGCGGGACCCCCGAGCAGTTCTTC	CASSQDPSRTSGTPEQFF
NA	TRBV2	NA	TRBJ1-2	TGTGCCAGCAGATACAGGACTACCTTGCGCTACACCTTC	CASRYRTTLRYTF
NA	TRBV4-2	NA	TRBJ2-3	TGTGCCAGCAGCCCCTCGCTAAACACAGATACGCAGTATTTT	CASSPSLNTDTQYF
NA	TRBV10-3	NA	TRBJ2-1	TGTGCCATCACCCCTACTAGCCCCGGTGAGCAGTTCTTC	CAITPTSPGEQFF
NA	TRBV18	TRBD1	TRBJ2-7	TGTGCCAGCTCATCGCGCGGGACAGGGGGCGGCTACGAGCAGTACTTC	CASSSRGTGGGYEQYF
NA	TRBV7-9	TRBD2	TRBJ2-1	TGTGCCAGCAGCTTAGAACTAGCGGGGAACAATGAGCAGTTCTTC	CASSLELAGNNEQFF
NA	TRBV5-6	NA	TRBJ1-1	TGTGCCAGCAGCTTGAGGTTTATTGGTGCGGAAGCTTTCTTT	CASSLRFIGAEAFF
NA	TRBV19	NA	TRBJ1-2	TGTGCCAGTGTAAGGACGACAGGCGGTAACTATGGCTACACCTTC	CASVRTTGGNYGYTF
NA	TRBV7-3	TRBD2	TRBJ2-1	TGTGCCAGCAGCTTAAGGGGCGGGGGGGGAAATGAGCAGTTCTTC	CASSLRGGGGNEQFF
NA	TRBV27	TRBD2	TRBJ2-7	TGTGCCAGCAGTTCCTTAGGGGCGGGAGGGTCCTACGAGCAGTACTTC	CASSSLGAGGSYEQYF
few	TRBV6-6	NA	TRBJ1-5	TGTGCCAGCAGTTACTCGATCTGGAATAGCAATCAGCCCCAGCATTTT	CASSYSIWNSNQPQHF
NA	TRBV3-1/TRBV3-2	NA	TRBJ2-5	TGTGCCAGCAGCCAGGTGCGGGAGACCCAGTACTTC	CASSQVRETQYF
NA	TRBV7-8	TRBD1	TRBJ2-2	TGTGCCAGCAGAATTACCGGGACAGGGGGCACCGGGGAGCTGTTTTTT	CASRITGTGGTGELFF
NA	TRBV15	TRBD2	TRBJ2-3	TGTGCCACCAGCAGATGGCGGGGGGGCAGCACAGATACGCAGTATTTT	CATSRWRGGSTDTQYF
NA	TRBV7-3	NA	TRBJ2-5	TGTGCCAGCAGCGTAGGGGCCGGTCTGAGGGCCCAAGAGACCCAGTACTTC	CASSVGAGLRAQETQYF
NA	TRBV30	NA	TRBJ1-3	TGTGCCTGCACCGGGACCCCTTTAATCCTATATTTT	CACTGTPLILYF
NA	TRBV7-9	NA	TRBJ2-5	TGTGCCAGCAGCTTACGGCTTTCCTCTGCAGCAGAGACCCAGTACTTC	CASSLRLSSAAETQYF
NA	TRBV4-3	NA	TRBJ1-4	TGCGCCAGCAGCCAGGACCTCCGGGGGATTAATGAAAAACTGTTTTTT	CASSQDLRGINEKLFF
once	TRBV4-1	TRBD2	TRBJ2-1	TGCGCCAGCAGCCCACTCTCGGGAGTCGCGGGGGTTGAGCAGTTCTTC	CASSPLSGVAGVEQFF
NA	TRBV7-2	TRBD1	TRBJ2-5	TGTGCCAGCAGCTGGGGACAGCTCCAAGAGACCCAGTACTTC	CASSWGQLQETQYF
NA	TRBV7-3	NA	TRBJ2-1	TGTGCCAGCAGCCTAATTCTAGGGGGTGAGCAGTTCTTC	CASSLILGGEQFF
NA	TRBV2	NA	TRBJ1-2	TGTGCCAGCAGTGAATGGTCTCTACGATCGGGGTATGGCTACACCTTC	CASSEWSLRSGYGYTF
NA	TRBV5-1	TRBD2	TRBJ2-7	TGCGCCAGCAGCTTGGGGTCTAGCGGGAGTGACGAGCAGTACTTC	CASSLGSSGSDEQYF
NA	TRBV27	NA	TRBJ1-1	TGTGCCAGCAGCCCCTCCAGCGAGGGAAACACTGAAGCTTTCTTT	CASSPSSEGNTEAFF
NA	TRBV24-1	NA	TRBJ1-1	TGTGCCACCAGTGATTTGACAGGATCTGAAGCTTTCTTT	CATSDLTGSEAFF
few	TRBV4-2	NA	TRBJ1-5	TGTGCCAGCAGCCAAGATGGTACAGGGAATCAGCCCCAGCATTTT	CASSQDGTGNQPQHF
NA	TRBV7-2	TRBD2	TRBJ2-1	TGTGCCAGCAGCCCCAGACTAGCGGGTTACAATGAGCAGTTCTTC	CASSPRLAGYNEQFF
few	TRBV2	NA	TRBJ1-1	TGTGCCAGCAGTGAAGGGCCAGGGACTGAAGCTTTCTTT	CASSEGPGTEAFF
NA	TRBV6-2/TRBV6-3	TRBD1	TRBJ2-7	TGTGCCAGCAGTTTGGACAGGGGCGGCCAATACGAGCAGTACTTC	CASSLDRGGQYEQYF
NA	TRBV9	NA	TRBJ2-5	TGTGCCAGCAGCGTAGCCCTCCAAGAGACCCAGTACTTC	CASSVALQETQYF
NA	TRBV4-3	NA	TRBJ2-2	TGCGCCAGCAGCCTTGACGGGGTTTCCACCGGGGAGCTGTTTTTT	CASSLDGVSTGELFF
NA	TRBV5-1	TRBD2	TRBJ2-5	TGCGCCAGCAGCGCAGGGACTAGCGGGGCCCAAGAGACCCAGTACTTC	CASSAGTSGAQETQYF
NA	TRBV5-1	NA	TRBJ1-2	TGCGCCAGCAGCCCCGACGGACCAGGGTCGGGTGGCTACACCTTC	CASSPDGPGSGGYTF
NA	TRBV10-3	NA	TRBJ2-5	TGTGCCATCAGTGAGTTGATAGCGGTTGATACCCAGTACTTC	CAISELIAVDTQYF
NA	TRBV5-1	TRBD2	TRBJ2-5	TGCGCCAGCAGCCCCAGCCTAGCGGGAGGGGGGGAGACCCAGTACTTC	CASSPSLAGGGETQYF
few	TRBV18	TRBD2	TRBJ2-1	TGTGCCAGCTCACAGGGACTAGCGGATTACAATGAGCAGTTCTTC	CASSQGLADYNEQFF
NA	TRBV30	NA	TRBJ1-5	TGTGCCTGGAGCTGGTGGGGTCAGATTCAGCCCCAGCATTTT	CAWSWWGQIQPQHF
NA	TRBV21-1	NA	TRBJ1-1	TGTGCCAGCAGCCGCAAAGTGGGGACAGGGGTGAACACTGAAGCTTTCTTT	CASSRKVGTGVNTEAFF
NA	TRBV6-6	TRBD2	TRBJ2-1	TGTGCCAGCAGGAAACTAGCGGGGGGTGGGGATGAGCAGTTCTTC	CASRKLAGGGDEQFF
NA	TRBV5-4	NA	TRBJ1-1	TGTGCCAGCAGCTTGGATTTAACGGATGAAGCTTTCTTT	CASSLDLTDEAFF
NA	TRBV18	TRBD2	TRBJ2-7	TGTGCCAGCTCACCAGAAGCAGCGGGACTCAACTACTACGAGCAGTACTTC	CASSPEAAGLNYYEQYF
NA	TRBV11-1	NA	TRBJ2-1	TGTGCCAGCAGCTTATATTCCGGGGCGTACAATGAGCAGTTCTTC	CASSLYSGAYNEQFF
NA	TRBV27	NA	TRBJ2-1	TGTGCCAGCGAGGACATGGGCTACAATGAGCAGTTCTTC	CASEDMGYNEQFF
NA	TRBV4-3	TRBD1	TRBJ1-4	TGCGCCAGCAGCCACACTCCGGGACAGGGGAATGAAAAACTGTTTTTT	CASSHTPGQGNEKLFF
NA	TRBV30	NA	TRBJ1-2	TGTGCCTGGAGCAGAGGTGGTGGCTACACCTTC	CAWSRGGGYTF
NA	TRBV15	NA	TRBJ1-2	TGTGCCACCAGCAGCAGGGCGACCTATGGCTACACCTTC	CATSSRATYGYTF